Shown below are 14 T cell receptor beta chains from a single sample sequenced in a study of T cell responses to AZD1222 COVID-19 vaccine. Measured with immunoSEQ multiplex PCR; TCRdb has only the in-frame clones, and not every one. The sample shows about 140,000 clones, just under 95% of them seen only once. The sample here was peripheral blood, taken after recovery from COVID-19. The receptors here all came from an adult who had recovered from COVID-19.

As for this clone: Additional DNA sequences in this sample encode the identical CDR3. The chain couples TRBV18 to TRBJ1-1; D is undetermined. Germline-derived CDR1 and CDR2 are KGHSH and LQKENI. This CDR3 comprises 13 residues. V dropped 2 bases and J dropped 2 bases, with 6 bases sitting between them. As DNA, the CDR3 is TGTGCCAGCTCACCATCCGGTAACACTGAAGCTTTCTTT. It yields the protein CASSPSGNTEAFF.

The V call is TRBV5-5, the J call TRBJ1-3; TRBD1 matches 7 bases. Germline V CDR1 and CDR2: SGHKS, YYEKEE (reference sequence). Trimming cost V 3 bases and J 0 bases; bases outside gene matches: 9. The CDR3 spans 17 residues. The CDR3 sequence: CASSSATTGSSGNTIYF. The CDR3 nucleotides read TGTGCCAGCAGCTCTGCGACGACAGGGTCCTCTGGAAACACCATATATTTT.

The rearrangement uses TRBV7-9 and TRBJ2-1, with TRBD2 matching over 10 bases. CDR3 length: 15 residues. Trimming removed 9 bases from V and 2 bases from J; junction bases left unmatched: 7. Per the germline V gene, CDR1 is SEHNR and CDR2 is FQNEAQ (reference sequence). As DNA, the CDR3 is TGTGCCAGTCAATCCGGGACTAGCGCCTACAATGAGCAGTTCTTC. Its protein product is CASQSGTSAYNEQFF.

This chain links TRBV6-6 with TRBJ2-7, with 9 bases matching TRBD1. The CDR3 is 13 residues long. Trimming at V came to 2 bases and at J to 6 bases, leaving 2 bases not matched to a gene. Germline lookup yields CDR1 MNHNY and CDR2 SVGAGI (reference sequence). CDR3 loop: CASSYRQGGEQYF. DNA for the CDR3: TGTGCCAGCAGTTACCGACAGGGGGGCGAGCAGTACTTC.

The chain has TRBV3-1 (or the pseudogene TRBV3-2) and TRBJ2-3; a possible D gene is TRBD2 (5 bases). The CDR3 runs to 16 residues. With 4 bases removed from V and 5 bases from J, the gap between germline ends came to 19 bases. CDR1 is LGHDT and CDR2 is YNNKEL in the germline V gene (reference sequence). CDR3: CASSLWEGGLGDTQYF. The CDR3 nucleotides read TGTGCCAGCAGCCTCTGGGAAGGCGGGCTGGGAGATACGCAGTATTTT.

V is TRBV12-3 or TRBV12-4 and J is TRBJ2-1; maybe TRBD2 (5 bases). The germline V and J ends were trimmed by 8 bases and 3 bases, with 11 bases remaining between them. The CDR3 runs to 13 residues. The CDR3 DNA is TGTGCCAGCGCGTCGGCGGGCTACAATGAGCAGTTCTTC. It is translated as CASASAGYNEQFF.

CDR3 in DNA: TGTGCCAGCAGTTACAGACCGAAGAATCAGCCCCAGCATTTT. This codes for CASSYRPKNQPQHF. This chain joins TRBV6-6 and TRBJ1-5; D is undetermined. The ends were cut back, 2 bases at V and 4 bases at J, with 9 bases in the middle. CDR3 length: 14 residues. Germline V gene sequence: CDR1 MNHNY, CDR2 SVGAGI (reference sequence).

This clone appeared once. V is TRBV2 and J is TRBJ1-2; TRBD1 agrees at 7 bases. V lost 1 base to trimming and J lost 0 bases; unmatched junction nucleotides: 8. Germline CDR1 is SNHLY and CDR2 is FYNNEI. CDR3 length: 17 amino acids. CDR3 residues: CASSEVSGTETNYGYTF. CDR3 coding DNA: TGTGCCAGCAGTGAAGTCTCCGGGACAGAAACTAACTATGGCTACACCTTC.

V and J are TRBV19 and TRBJ2-1; 9 nucleotides align to TRBD1. The V gene end was trimmed by 5 bases and the J gene end by 3 bases; junction bases not matched to a gene: 5. There are 15 residues in the CDR3. CDR1 is LNHDA and CDR2 is SQIVND in the germline V gene (reference sequence). The CDR3 sequence is CASSGGTGRYNEQFF. The CDR3 DNA reads TGTGCCAGTAGTGGGGGGACAGGGCGCTACAATGAGCAGTTCTTC.

The V and J genes are TRBV6-5 and TRBJ2-4; D not certain. V was shortened by 6 bases and J by 0 bases, with 9 bases between the two germline ends. Per the germline V gene, CDR1 is MNHEY and CDR2 is SVGAGI. This CDR3 is 14 amino acids long. Here the CDR3 reads CASRDQLAKNIQYF. In DNA, the CDR3 is TGTGCCAGCAGGGACCAACTAGCCAAAAACATTCAGTACTTC.

The gene calls are TRBV19 and TRBJ2-7; 7 nucleotides agree with TRBD1. Germline V lookup: CDR1 LNHDA, CDR2 SQIVND (reference sequence). V lost 8 bases to trimming and J lost 3 bases; unmatched junction nucleotides: 13. The CDR3 is made up of 15 amino acids. As DNA, the CDR3 is TGTGCCAGTCAGTCACCCCGGGACAGACTCTACGAGCAGTACTTC. Translating gives CASQSPRDRLYEQYF.

The V call is TRBV28, the J call TRBJ1-3; a possible D gene is TRBD1 (5 bases). With 4 bases removed from V and 6 bases from J, the gap between germline ends came to 16 bases. The CDR3 is 15 residues long. Per germline, CDR1 MDHEN and CDR2 SYDVKM. The CDR3 coding sequence is TGTGCCAGCAGTTCCCCTCGAGTAGGGGAAAACACCATATATTTT. It is translated as CASSSPRVGENTIYF.

V usage is TRBV10-1 and J usage is TRBJ1-6; D not certain. The CDR3 length is 13 residues. Trimming took off 6 bases at V and 5 bases at J, with 8 bases between the two ends. Germline CDR1 is WNHNN and CDR2 is SYGVQD (reference sequence). The CDR3 coding sequence is TGCGCCAGCAGCAACACCAATAATTCACCCCTCCACTTT. This sequence encodes CASSNTNNSPLHF.

The J gene is TRBJ2-7, the V gene TRBV4-2, with TRBD2 identical over 11 bases. The CDR3 runs 17 residues. Germline CDR1 is LGHNA and CDR2 is YNFKEQ. The V and J ends lost 0 bases and 0 bases, in that order; junction bases with no gene match: 4. The CDR3 DNA reads as TGTGCCAGCAGCCAAGACCCTAGCGGGAGGACCTCCTACGAGCAGTACTTC. Protein product: CASSQDPSGRTSYEQYF.